This T cell receptor beta chain was sequenced for a study of T cell responses to AZD1222 COVID-19 vaccine. Profiling relied on immunoSEQ multiplex PCR, and the TCRdb table lists in-frame clones only, not all of them. The table has fewer than 100,000 clones, around 90% seen once; the top ten hold more than 9.5%. Note on this clone: The antigen is not known.

Points from the study as a whole: Once two AZD1222 doses were given, Spike-specific TCR breadth and depth went up. At baseline, seropositivity was found in only six AZD1222 recipients. The CD4 TCRs associated with vaccination extended across spike and predominated at 160-218 and 743-854. A mostly white British donor set with more females was recruited, and clonal diversity was possibly underestimated.

This TCR was recovered from an adult in good health. The starting material was peripheral blood, obtained on day 0 of AZD1222 vaccination.

This chain's CDR3 is CASRDEVRGTQYF. The DNA for the CDR3 is TGTGCCAGCAGAGACGAGGTTCGAGGTACGCAGTATTTT. This chain joins TRBV6-5 and TRBJ2-3, with unresolved D. This CDR3 is 13 amino acids long. Between the trimmed V and J ends, which lost 6 bases and 8 bases, there was a span of 15 bases. Germline CDR1 MNHEY, CDR2 SVGAGI.